The sequence of this TCR beta chain was determined in a study of spatial heterogeneity in lung cancer. Turning to the study itself: Combinations of a unique TCR and a UMI were tallied in raw reads, and on average each appeared more than ten times.

As to time point: sample taken at primary tumor resection. Samples were obtained from approximately 76 donors, all untreated early-stage non-small cell lung cancer patients. The V segment lost 1 base and the J segment 6 bases; nucleotides outside the gene matches: 10. Germline values: CDR1 SGHVS, CDR2 FNYEAQ. CDR3 size: 16 residues. This clonotype was observed at least ten times. Its antigen is unidentified. This beta chain slipped into a library made for alpha chains as a stray read, so its size is not meaningful. Study-level points and caveats: Tumor T cell coverage was estimated at around 7% for alpha and about 13% for beta chains. In tumors, expanded intratumoral alpha and beta TCR counts tracked mutation counts.

The library protocol tagged each TCR cDNA with a unique molecular identifier. One entry per CDR3 protein results from TCRdb running MiXCR on the 5' RACE reads. The profile shows 15,000 to 20,000 distinct CDR3 sequences, approximately 6.2% of them singletons. The material sequenced was lung tumor tissue, taken at surgery. The chain employs TRBV7-6 and TRBJ2-7; 9 bases are shared with TRBD1. The sequence came from a male donor with early-stage non-small cell lung cancer. CDR3 DNA sequence: TGTGCCAGCAGCTTAGTCGCCGGGACAGGGATCAGCGAGCAGTACTTC. It encodes CASSLVAGTGISEQYF.